This T cell receptor (beta chain) was captured in a study of blood T cell repertoires in COVID-19. The wider study: The United States, Italy and Spain were the sources of the acute and convalescent COVID-19 samples. Sources were T cells, B-cell-depleted T cells, or PBMCs; the material itself was cDNA or gDNA.

Authors' data handling: Quantification of nucleated cells was approximated via reference gene primer amplification. The repertoire was sequenced with immunoSEQ multiplex PCR; TCRdb's copy has only in-frame clones and lacks some. V and J calls and clone size come straight from that table; D and trimming were deduced from the DNA. The sample shows approximately 40,000 clones, 90% of them seen only once. The CDR3 covers 14 residues. CDR1 and CDR2 (germline): MGHRA, YSYEKL. Trimming stripped 4 bases from V and 2 bases from J, with 11 bases between. The clonotype originates from a human donor in a cohort sampled during active COVID-19. The sample consisted of peripheral blood. J is TRBJ1-2 and V is TRBV4-1, with D perhaps TRBD1 (5 bases). CDR3 nucleotides: TGCGCCAGCAGCCCTACGGCAGGGAACTATGGCTACACCTTC. It yields the protein CASSPTAGNYGYTF.